These T cell receptor beta chains were read from a single sample in a study of blood T cell repertoires in COVID-19. Clones were sequenced by immunoSEQ multiplex PCR, and TCRdb holds only the in-frame ones, with some missing. The sample shows 70,000 to 90,000 clones, 70% to 90% of them seen only once. The sample consisted of peripheral blood. The source is a man in his 60s with acute or convalescent COVID-19. CDR3s include the opening cysteine and the closing phenylalanine or tryptophan. Each record gives: J gene, V gene, clone size, D gene, CDR3 protein, CDR3 DNA. The D gene is left open where the match is weak. Expanded clones get a size class; other rows say once, few or many, or leave the size out.

TRBJ1-5 | TRBV30 | once | - | CAWSVLHQPQHF | TGTGCCTGGAGTGTACTCCATCAGCCCCAGCATTTT
TRBJ2-7 | TRBV19 | - | TRBD1 | CASSSGTGTTYEQYF | TGTGCCAGTAGTAGCGGGACAGGGACGACCTACGAGCAGTACTTC
TRBJ2-7 | TRBV29-1 | - | - | CSVESAGSYEQYF | TGCAGCGTTGAGTCCGCCGGTTCCTACGAGCAGTACTTC
TRBJ1-1 | TRBV10-1 | - | TRBD1 | CASSGQVGTEAFF | TGCGCCAGCAGCGGACAGGTCGGCACTGAAGCTTTCTTT
TRBJ2-1 | TRBV11-1 | - | TRBD1 | CASSLGQLRDEQFF | TGTGCCAGCAGCTTGGGACAGCTAAGGGATGAGCAGTTCTTC
TRBJ1-2 | TRBV19 | - | TRBD1 | CASSMLVPGQVNYGYTF | TGTGCCAGTAGTATGCTTGTCCCGGGACAGGTGAACTATGGCTACACCTTC
TRBJ2-7 | TRBV30 | - | TRBD2 | CALGGSYEQYF | TGTGCCCTGGGGGGGTCCTACGAGCAGTACTTC
TRBJ2-1 | TRBV19 | - | TRBD2 | CASTSGRIESYNEQFF | TGTGCCAGTACTAGCGGGAGGATAGAATCCTACAATGAGCAGTTCTTC
TRBJ1-2 | TRBV28 | - | TRBD1 | CASSPDRAYGYTF | TGTGCCAGCAGTCCCGACAGGGCCTATGGCTACACCTTC
TRBJ1-4 | TRBV5-1 | - | TRBD1 | CASSSRGPTEKLFF | TGCGCCAGCAGCTCCAGGGGGCCGACTGAAAAACTGTTTTTT
TRBJ2-5 | TRBV3-1/TRBV3-2 | - | TRBD2 | CASSQDSGTSGGGRKTQYF | TGTGCCAGCAGCCAAGATTCAGGGACTAGCGGGGGTGGGCGAAAGACCCAGTACTTC
TRBJ2-2 | TRBV9 | - | - | CASSARLAGELFF | TGTGCCAGCAGCGCTCGACTAGCCGGGGAGCTGTTTTTT
TRBJ1-3 | TRBV3-1/TRBV3-2 | - | - | CASSQQGFGNTIYF | TGTGCCAGCAGCCAACAGGGCTTTGGAAACACCATATATTTT
TRBJ2-7 | TRBV29-1 | - | TRBD1 | CSVRGVGQGPSEQYF | TGCAGCGTCCGAGGAGTGGGACAGGGCCCCTCTGAGCAGTACTTC
TRBJ1-5 | TRBV10-3 | - | - | CAISAGHSTGQPQHF | TGTGCCATCAGTGCGGGACATTCCACGGGTCAGCCCCAGCATTTT
TRBJ2-1 | TRBV7-3 | - | TRBD1 | CASSLIGRGPDEQFF | TGTGCCAGCAGCTTAATTGGCAGGGGGCCGGATGAGCAGTTCTTC
TRBJ1-3 | TRBV19 | - | - | CASSMVTGGNTIYF | TGTGCCAGTAGTATGGTTACAGGGGGAAACACCATATATTTT
TRBJ2-1 | TRBV29-1 | - | TRBD2 | CSVTYGLAGDNEQFF | TGCAGCGTGACGTATGGACTAGCGGGGGACAATGAGCAGTTCTTC
TRBJ1-2 | TRBV11-2 | - | TRBD1 | CASSLALDRGKGYTF | TGTGCCAGCAGCTTAGCCCTCGACAGGGGGAAGGGCTACACCTTC
TRBJ1-2 | TRBV7-2 | - | TRBD1 | CASTFLGQVDYGYTF | TGTGCCAGCACCTTTTTAGGACAGGTAGACTATGGCTACACCTTC
TRBJ2-3 | TRBV10-1 | - | - | CASSREFFTDTQYF | TGCGCCAGCAGCCGGGAATTCTTCACAGATACGCAGTATTTT
TRBJ1-4 | TRBV30 | - | TRBD1 | CAWATSGQINEKLFF | TGTGCCTGGGCTACATCGGGACAGATAAATGAAAAACTGTTTTTT
TRBJ2-1 | TRBV5-8 | - | TRBD2 | CASSLVTSGSSYNEQFF | TGTGCCAGCAGCTTGGTAACTAGCGGGAGCTCCTACAATGAGCAGTTCTTC
TRBJ2-2 | TRBV12-5 | - | TRBD2 | CASGQRLAGGRTGELFF | TGTGCTAGTGGCCAACGACTAGCGGGGGGGCGAACCGGGGAGCTGTTTTTT
TRBJ2-3 | TRBV19 | - | - | CATAGQRPPFAQYF | TGTGCCACCGCGGGACAGCGGCCCCCTTTTGCGCAGTATTTT
TRBJ2-1 | TRBV7-2 | - | TRBD2 | CASSLFSGGADEQFF | TGTGCCAGCAGCCTGTTTTCCGGGGGGGCAGATGAGCAGTTCTTC
TRBJ2-3 | TRBV5-1 | - | TRBD2 | CASSLEGFGGGSDTQYF | TGCGCCAGCAGCTTGGAGGGGTTTGGCGGGGGGTCAGATACGCAGTATTTT
TRBJ1-2 | TRBV6-5 | - | - | CASRPDRKSYGYTF | TGTGCCAGCAGACCTGACAGAAAAAGCTATGGCTACACCTTC
TRBJ1-1 | TRBV6-5 | few | TRBD1 | CASSRQGMNTEAFF | TGTGCCAGCAGTCGACAGGGGATGAACACTGAAGCTTTCTTT
TRBJ2-4 | TRBV2 | once | - | CAASSGDVVKNIQYF | TGTGCCGCAAGTTCGGGGGATGTGGTCAAAAACATTCAGTACTTC
TRBJ1-2 | TRBV28 | - | TRBD1 | CASSPGQGARYGYTF | TGTGCCAGCAGCCCTGGACAGGGGGCGCGCTATGGCTACACCTTC
TRBJ1-1 | TRBV29-1 | once | - | CSVVPRLNTEAFF | TGCAGCGTTGTCCCCAGGCTGAACACTGAAGCTTTCTTT
TRBJ1-5 | TRBV19 | - | - | CASSISPQSNQPQHF | TGTGCCAGTAGTATTAGTCCACAGAGCAATCAGCCCCAGCATTTT
TRBJ2-3 | TRBV6-2/TRBV6-3 | - | TRBD1 | CASSLTTRQGAATDTQYF | TGTGCCAGCAGCCTTACTACCAGACAGGGGGCGGCCACAGATACGCAGTATTTT
TRBJ2-1 | TRBV6-2/TRBV6-3 | - | TRBD2 | CASSALAGGMREQFF | TGTGCCAGCAGTGCTCTGGCGGGGGGGATGCGGGAGCAGTTCTTC
TRBJ2-5 | TRBV2 | - | - | CATEEGARETQYF | TGTGCCACTGAGGAGGGGGCGCGGGAGACCCAGTACTTC
TRBJ1-2 | TRBV29-1 | - | - | CSVEVGQVTF | TGCAGCGTTGAAGTGGGGCAGGTAACCTTC
TRBJ1-6 | TRBV5-4 | - | - | CASSLLSSYNSPLHF | TGTGCCAGCAGCCTACTTAGCTCCTATAATTCACCCCTCCACTTT
TRBJ1-1 | TRBV7-8 | - | TRBD1 | CASSSQGKENAFF | TGTGCCAGCAGCTCACAGGGGAAGGAGAATGCTTTCTTT
TRBJ1-1 | TRBV9 | - | TRBD1 | CASSDRTGPGTEAFF | TGTGCCAGCAGCGACCGGACAGGCCCGGGCACTGAAGCTTTCTTT
TRBJ1-1 | TRBV5-1 | - | TRBD1 | CASSWTGTGFTEAFF | TGCGCCAGCAGCTGGACCGGGACAGGGTTCACTGAAGCTTTCTTT
TRBJ1-2 | TRBV19 | - | TRBD1 | CASSLEGGGPYGYTF | TGTGCCAGTAGTTTGGAAGGGGGCGGCCCCTATGGCTACACCTTC
TRBJ1-2 | TRBV12-3/TRBV12-4 | - | TRBD1 | CARTYRGRFTF | TGTGCCAGGACATACAGGGGGCGTTTTACCTTC
TRBJ1-1 | TRBV4-1 | - | TRBD1 | CASSQPGQGAHTEAFF | TGCGCCAGCAGCCAGCCCGGACAGGGAGCTCACACTGAAGCTTTCTTT
TRBJ1-1 | TRBV28 | - | - | CASSLQGLNTEAFF | TGTGCCAGCAGTTTACAGGGGCTGAACACTGAAGCTTTCTTT
TRBJ1-2 | TRBV5-4 | - | - | CASSSDSANYGYTF | TGTGCCAGCAGCTCGGACAGTGCCAACTATGGCTACACCTTC
TRBJ1-1 | TRBV11-3 | - | - | CASSLDGLGGTEAFF | TGTGCCAGCAGCTTAGACGGACTCGGGGGGACTGAAGCTTTCTTT
TRBJ1-1 | TRBV18 | - | - | CASSREMNTEAFF | TGTGCCAGCTCACGAGAAATGAACACTGAAGCTTTCTTT
TRBJ2-6 | TRBV5-6 | - | - | CASSSGFRKTGANVLTF | TGTGCCAGCAGCTCAGGGTTTCGTAAAACTGGGGCCAACGTCCTGACTTTC
TRBJ2-5 | TRBV9 | - | - | CASSVGRMFETQYF | TGTGCCAGCAGCGTAGGGAGAATGTTCGAGACCCAGTACTTC
TRBJ2-1 | TRBV18 | - | - | CASSPKVGEQFF | TGTGCCAGCTCACCCAAGGTCGGGGAGCAGTTCTTC